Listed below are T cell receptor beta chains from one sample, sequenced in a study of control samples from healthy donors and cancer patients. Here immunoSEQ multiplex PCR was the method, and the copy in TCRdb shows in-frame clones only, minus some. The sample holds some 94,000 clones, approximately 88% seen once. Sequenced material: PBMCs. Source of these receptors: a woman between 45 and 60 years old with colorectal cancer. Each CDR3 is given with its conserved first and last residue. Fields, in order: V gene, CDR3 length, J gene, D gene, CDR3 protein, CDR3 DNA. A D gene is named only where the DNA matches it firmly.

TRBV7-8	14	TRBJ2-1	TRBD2	CASSRLAVYNEQFF	TGTGCCAGCAGTCGACTAGCGGTCTACAATGAGCAGTTCTTC
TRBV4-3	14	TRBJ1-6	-	CASSQDGGASPLHF	TGCGCCAGCAGCCAAGATGGGGGTGCCTCACCCCTCCACTTT
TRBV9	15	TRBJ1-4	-	CASSTQGRAGEKLFF	TGTGCCAGCAGCACCCAGGGACGGGCCGGGGAAAAACTGTTTTTT
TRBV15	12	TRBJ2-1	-	CATSRDHNEQFF	TGTGCCACCAGCAGAGATCACAATGAGCAGTTCTTC
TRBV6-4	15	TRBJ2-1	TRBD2	CASSVLSGAYNEQFF	TGTGCCAGCAGTGTTTTAAGCGGGGCTTACAATGAGCAGTTCTTC
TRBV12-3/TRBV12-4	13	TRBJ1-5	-	CASSLDRDQPQHF	TGTGCCAGCAGTTTAGACAGGGATCAGCCCCAGCATTTT
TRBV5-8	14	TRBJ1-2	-	CASSFQTSNYGYTF	TGTGCCAGCAGCTTCCAGACTTCTAACTATGGCTACACCTTC
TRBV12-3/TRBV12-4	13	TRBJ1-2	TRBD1	CASSFGQGEGYTF	TGTGCCAGCAGTTTTGGACAGGGGGAGGGCTACACCTTC
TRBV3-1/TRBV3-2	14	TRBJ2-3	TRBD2	CASSLSGGADTQYF	TGTGCCAGCAGCCTTAGCGGGGGGGCAGATACGCAGTATTTT
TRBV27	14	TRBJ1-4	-	CASSFKGPNEKLFF	TGTGCCAGCAGTTTTAAAGGGCCTAATGAAAAACTGTTTTTT
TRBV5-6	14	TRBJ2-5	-	CASSLGGPQETQYF	TGTGCCAGCAGCTTGGGGGGTCCACAAGAGACCCAGTACTTC
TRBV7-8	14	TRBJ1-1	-	CASSSWGGNTEAFF	TGTGCCAGCAGCTCCTGGGGGGGGAACACTGAAGCTTTCTTT
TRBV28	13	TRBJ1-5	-	CASSFAGGQPQHF	TGTGCCAGCAGTTTTGCCGGGGGTCAGCCCCAGCATTTT
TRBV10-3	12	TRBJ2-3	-	CAISGGSDTQYF	TGTGCCATCAGTGGGGGTTCAGATACGCAGTATTTT
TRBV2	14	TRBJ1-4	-	CASSGDNPPGKLFF	TGTGCCAGCAGCGGGGACAACCCCCCGGGAAAACTGTTTTTT
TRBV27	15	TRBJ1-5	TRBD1	CASSATGQPTQPQHF	TGTGCCAGCAGTGCCACGGGACAGCCGACACAGCCCCAGCATTTT
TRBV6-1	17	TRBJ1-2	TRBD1	CASSADRGPAINYGYTF	TGTGCCAGCAGTGCGGACAGGGGGCCTGCTATTAACTATGGCTACACCTTC
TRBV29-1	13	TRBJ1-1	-	CSGKTDMNTEAFF	TGCAGCGGGAAGACGGACATGAACACTGAAGCTTTCTTT
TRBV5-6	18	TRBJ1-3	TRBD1	CASSRVEDRLFSGNTIYF	TGTGCCAGCAGCCGGGTTGAGGACAGGCTTTTCTCTGGAAACACCATATATTTT
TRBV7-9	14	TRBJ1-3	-	CASSLGGPGNTIYF	TGTGCCAGCAGCTTGGGGGGGCCTGGAAACACCATATATTTT
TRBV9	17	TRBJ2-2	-	CASSVERQGRYTGGLFF	TGTGCCAGCAGCGTAGAGAGACAGGGAAGGTACACCGGGGGGCTGTTTTTT
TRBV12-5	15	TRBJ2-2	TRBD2	CASVPGGGSTGELFF	TGTGCTAGTGTTCCGGGCGGGGGGTCGACCGGGGAGCTGTTTTTT
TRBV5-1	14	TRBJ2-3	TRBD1	CASTPGTATDTQYF	TGCGCCAGCACCCCAGGGACAGCCACAGATACGCAGTATTTT
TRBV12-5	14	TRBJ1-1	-	CASGLNPGRAEAFF	TGTGCTAGTGGTTTGAACCCCGGGCGGGCTGAAGCTTTCTTT
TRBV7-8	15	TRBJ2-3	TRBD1	CASSFTGGWIDTQYF	TGTGCCAGCAGCTTCACAGGGGGCTGGATAGATACGCAGTATTTT